Presented here are 13 T cell receptor beta chains from one specimen sequenced in a study of blood T cell repertoires in COVID-19. Clones were sequenced by immunoSEQ multiplex PCR, and TCRdb holds only the in-frame ones, with some missing. The sample shows approximately 92,000 clones, about two thirds of them seen only once. The sequencing input was peripheral blood. The receptors here all came from a woman aged 60-75 years in a cohort sampled during active or convalescent COVID-19.

This clone was detected once. The rearrangement uses TRBV27 and TRBJ1-2; unclear D gene. Germline-derived CDR1 and CDR2 are MNHEY and SMNVEV (reference sequence). The CDR3 loop spans 12 amino acids. V lost 8 bases, J lost 4 bases, and 11 bases lay in between. CDR3 sequence (DNA): TGTGCCAGCTCCAGAAGTCCCTATGGCTACACCTTC. Translating gives CASSRSPYGYTF.

The V gene is TRBV11-2, the J gene TRBJ2-7; the D gene is possibly TRBD1 (5 bases). Trimming removed 3 bases from V and 5 bases from J, with 11 bases in between. The germline V gene encodes CDR1 SGHAT and CDR2 FQNNGV. The CDR3 has 13 residues. In DNA, the CDR3 is TGTGCCAGCAGCTTCCCAGGGCTAGACGAGCAGTACTTC. Its protein product is CASSFPGLDEQYF. The full variable domain, with the rest looked up from reference TRBV11-2 and TRBJ2-7, is EAGVAQSPRYKIIEKRQSVAFWCNPISGHATLYWYQQILGQGPKLLIQFQNNGVVDDSQLPKDRFSAERLKGVDSTLKIQPAKLEDSAVYLCASSFPGLDEQYFGPGTRLTVT.

The chain has TRBV4-1 and TRBJ1-5; D is uncertain. Trimming removed 1 base at V and 3 bases at J, with 13 bases between. CDR3 length: 16 residues. Germline CDR1 and CDR2: MGHRA and YSYEKL. The CDR3 sequence is CASSQGWGGFNQPQHF. CDR3 coding DNA: TGCGCCAGCAGCCAAGGGTGGGGAGGGTTCAATCAGCCCCAGCATTTT.

V and J are TRBV7-8 and TRBJ1-2; 8 bases line up with TRBD1. With V trimmed by 5 bases and J by 7 bases, 12 bases remained unmatched. CDR1 is SGHVS and CDR2 is FQNEAQ in the germline V gene. CDR3 length equals 15 residues. CDR3 in DNA: TGTGCCAGCAGCACCCGATCTCCAGGGGGCCTTGGCTACACCTTC. It specifies CASSTRSPGGLGYTF. Looking up the rest from reference TRBV7-8 and TRBJ1-2 gives the full variable domain: GAGVSQSPRYKVAKRGQDVALRCDPISGHVSLFWYQQALGQGPEFLTYFQNEAQLDKSGLPSDRFFAERPEGSVSTLKIQRTQQEDSAVYLCASSTRSPGGLGYTFGSGTRLTVV.

The gene calls are TRBV30 and TRBJ2-3; a weak D match, TRBD2 (5 bases). Trimming shortened V by 3 bases and J by 3 bases, and 13 bases separated the two germline ends. Germline V gene sequence: CDR1 GTSNPN, CDR2 SVGIG (reference sequence). The CDR3 contains 14 residues. The CDR3 DNA follows: TGTGCCTGGAGCATCGGCGGGTCAACAGATACGCAGTATTTT. Residues: CAWSIGGSTDTQYF. Filled out from reference TRBV30 and TRBJ2-3, the complete variable domain reads SQTIHQWPATLVQPVGSPLSLECTVEGTSNPNLYWYRQAAGRGLQLLFYSVGIGQISSEVPQNLSASRPQDRQFILSSKKLLLSDSGFYLCAWSIGGSTDTQYFGPGTRLTVL.

This chain joins TRBV7-3 and TRBJ2-3; D may be TRBD2 (7 bases). CDR1 and CDR2 (germline): SGHTA, FQGTGA. The CDR3 runs 15 residues. V was shortened by 2 bases and J by 1 base, with 10 bases between the two germline ends. The CDR3 DNA reads TGTGCCAGCAGCTTAGGGGGGGCTCGCACAGATACGCAGTATTTT. Its protein is CASSLGGARTDTQYF.

This chain uses TRBV4-2 with TRBJ2-3; possible D gene TRBD1, 6 bases. Between the trimmed V and J ends, which lost 2 bases and 6 bases, there was a span of 12 bases. The CDR3 has 14 amino acids. Germline CDR1 is LGHNA and CDR2 is YNFKEQ. For the CDR3, the DNA is TGTGCCAGCAGCCAAAGGGACATTTCGGATACGCAGTATTTT. Translation: CASSQRDISDTQYF.

This chain links TRBV12-5 with TRBJ2-2; D may be TRBD2 (6 bases). Trimming cost V 1 base and J 1 base, with 16 bases left between them. The CDR3 is 18 residues long. Germline V gene lookup returns CDR1 LGHNT and CDR2 FRNRAP. CDR3 DNA: TGTGCTAGTGGTTTGGGAAAGGCGGGACGTGTGAACACCGGGGAGCTGTTTTTT. Its translation: CASGLGKAGRVNTGELFF.

The CDR3 nucleotides are TGTGCCAGCAGCTTGGGCTGGAACAGGGAGGGAGGAGAAAAACTGTTTTTT. Encoded protein: CASSLGWNREGGEKLFF. The chain joins TRBV5-6 to TRBJ1-4; weak D call: TRBD1 (6 bases). This CDR3 contains 17 residues. V lost 0 bases and J lost 8, with 20 bases in between. Per germline, CDR1 SGHDT and CDR2 YYEEEE.

The chain couples TRBV28 to TRBJ1-1; D unclear. This CDR3 has 13 amino acids. Germline V gene sequence: CDR1 MDHEN, CDR2 SYDVKM. Trimming removed 2 bases at V and 1 base at J, with 5 bases between. The CDR3 bases are TGTGCCAGCAGTTTAGGGAGGAACACTGAAGCTTTCTTT. Amino acid sequence: CASSLGRNTEAFF.

This clone was detected a few times. This rearrangement joins TRBV6-5 to TRBJ1-2; 11 bases fit TRBD1. V trimming: 5 bases; J trimming: 7 bases; junction bases outside the gene matches: 6. Germline V gives CDR1 MNHEY, CDR2 SVGAGI. CDR3 length: 14 amino acids. CDR3 region: CASSLGQGASGYTF. As DNA, the CDR3 is TGTGCCAGCAGTCTTGGACAGGGGGCAAGTGGCTACACCTTC.

This clone has more than one count but fewer than ten. This sequence joins TRBV20-1 and TRBJ2-5; D gene uncertain. The V and J ends lost 6 bases and 3 bases respectively, with 8 bases between them. This CDR3 region has 11 residues. CDR1 and CDR2 from the germline V gene are DFQATT and SNEGSKA (reference sequence). The CDR3, as DNA: TGCAGTGCCACTCCAAAAGAGACCCAGTACTTC. This codes for CSATPKETQYF.

Written as DNA, the CDR3 is TGTGCCAGCAGCGCGAATAGCGGGGGGGACGGAGATACGCAGTATTTT. It is translated as CASSANSGGDGDTQYF. V gene TRBV11-2 combines with J gene TRBJ2-3; 11 positions agree with TRBD2. Germline loops: CDR1 SGHAT, CDR2 FQNNGV. The CDR3 has 16 residues. Trimming at V came to 5 bases and at J to 5 bases, leaving 9 bases not matched to a gene.